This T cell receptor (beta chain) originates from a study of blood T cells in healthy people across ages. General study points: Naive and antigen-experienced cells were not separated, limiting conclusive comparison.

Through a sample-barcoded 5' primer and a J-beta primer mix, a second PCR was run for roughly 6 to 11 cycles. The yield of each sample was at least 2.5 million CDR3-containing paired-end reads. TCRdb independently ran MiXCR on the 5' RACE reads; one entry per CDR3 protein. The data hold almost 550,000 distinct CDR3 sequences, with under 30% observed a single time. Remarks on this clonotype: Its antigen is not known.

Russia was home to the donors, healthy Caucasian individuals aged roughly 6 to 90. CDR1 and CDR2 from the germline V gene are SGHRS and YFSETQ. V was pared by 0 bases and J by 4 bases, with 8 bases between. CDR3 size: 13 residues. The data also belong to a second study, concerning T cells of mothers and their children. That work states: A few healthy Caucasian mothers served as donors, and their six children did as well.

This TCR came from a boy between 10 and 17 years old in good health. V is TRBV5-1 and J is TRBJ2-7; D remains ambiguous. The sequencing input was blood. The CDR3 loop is CASSLVPRYEQYF. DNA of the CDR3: TGCGCCAGCAGCTTGGTCCCGAGGTACGAGCAGTACTTC.